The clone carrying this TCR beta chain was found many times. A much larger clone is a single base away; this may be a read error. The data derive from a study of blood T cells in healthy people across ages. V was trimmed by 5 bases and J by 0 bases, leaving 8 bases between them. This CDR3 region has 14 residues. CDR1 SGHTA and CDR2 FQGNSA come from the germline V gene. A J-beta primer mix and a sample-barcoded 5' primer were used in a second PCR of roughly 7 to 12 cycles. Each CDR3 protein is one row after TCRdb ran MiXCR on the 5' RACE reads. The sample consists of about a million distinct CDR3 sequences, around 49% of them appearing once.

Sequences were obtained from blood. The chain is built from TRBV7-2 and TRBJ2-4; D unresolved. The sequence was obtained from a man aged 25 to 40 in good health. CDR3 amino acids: CASSAQIAKNIQYF. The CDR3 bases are TGTGCCAGCAGCGCTCAGATAGCCAAAAACATTCAGTACTTC.